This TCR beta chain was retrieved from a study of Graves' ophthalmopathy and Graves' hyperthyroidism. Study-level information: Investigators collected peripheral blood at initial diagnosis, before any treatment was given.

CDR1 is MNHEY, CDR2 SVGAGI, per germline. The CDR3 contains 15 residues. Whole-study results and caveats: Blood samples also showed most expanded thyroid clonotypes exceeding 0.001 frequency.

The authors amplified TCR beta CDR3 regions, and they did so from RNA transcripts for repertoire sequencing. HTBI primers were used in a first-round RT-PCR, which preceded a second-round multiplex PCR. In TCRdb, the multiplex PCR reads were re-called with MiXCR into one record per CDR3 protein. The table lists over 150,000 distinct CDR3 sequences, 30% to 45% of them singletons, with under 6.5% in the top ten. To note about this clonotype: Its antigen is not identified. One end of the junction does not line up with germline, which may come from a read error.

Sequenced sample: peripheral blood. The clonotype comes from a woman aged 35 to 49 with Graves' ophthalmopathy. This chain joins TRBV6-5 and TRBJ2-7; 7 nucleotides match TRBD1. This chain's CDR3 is CASSYSPGQKYEQYF. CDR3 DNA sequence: TGTGCCAGCAGCTACTCTCCGGGACAGAAATACGAGCAGTACTTC.